The sequence of this T cell receptor (beta chain) was determined in a study of T cell responses to AZD1222 COVID-19 vaccine. Study information: Combined were second doses at about 4 or about 12 weeks. Study-wide results and caveats: Close to half of spike-specific TCRs reportedly recognize unmutated variant regions. Across the whole spike, CD4 TCRs peaked at regions 160-218 and 743-854. Clonal diversity was possibly underestimated, and the donors were mostly white British, with more females.

Notes on this clone: Its antigen is not known.

Sequenced by immunoSEQ multiplex PCR; TCRdb stores in-frame clones only, minus some. The data contain 150,000 or so clones, around 84% of them singletons. Germline values: CDR1 GTSNPN, CDR2 SVGIG (reference sequence). V lost 1 base to trimming and J lost 4 bases; unmatched junction nucleotides: 8. There are 18 residues in the CDR3. This receptor was obtained from an adult in good health. The rearrangement joins TRBV30 to TRBJ2-1; 15 bases fit TRBD2. The sequencing here drew on peripheral blood, taken on day 0 of AZD1222 vaccination. The CDR3 protein is CAWSGWTSGGAVYNEQFF. The CDR3 bases are TGTGCCTGGAGTGGGTGGACTAGCGGGGGGGCTGTGTACAATGAGCAGTTCTTC.